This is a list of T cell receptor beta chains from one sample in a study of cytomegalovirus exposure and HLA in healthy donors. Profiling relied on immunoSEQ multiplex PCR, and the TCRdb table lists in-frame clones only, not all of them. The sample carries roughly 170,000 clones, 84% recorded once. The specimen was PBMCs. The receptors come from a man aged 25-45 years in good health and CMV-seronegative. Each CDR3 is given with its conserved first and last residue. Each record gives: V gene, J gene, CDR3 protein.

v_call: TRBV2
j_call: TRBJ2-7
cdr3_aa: CASSEWGVKSGEQYF

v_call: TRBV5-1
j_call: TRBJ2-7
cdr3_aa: CASSLGAHEQYF

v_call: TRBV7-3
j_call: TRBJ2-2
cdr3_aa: CASSLTRPGLAGTGELFF

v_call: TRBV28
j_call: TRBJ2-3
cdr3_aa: CASSPRGVGSDTQYF

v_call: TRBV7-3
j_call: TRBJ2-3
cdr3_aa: CASSPTPRPHTDTQYF

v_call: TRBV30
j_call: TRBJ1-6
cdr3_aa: CAWSSFLSSYNSPLHF

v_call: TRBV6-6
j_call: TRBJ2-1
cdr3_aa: CALGERVLPNEQFF

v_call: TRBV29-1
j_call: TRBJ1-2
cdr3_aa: CSTDSDYGYTF

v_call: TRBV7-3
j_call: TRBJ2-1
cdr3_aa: CASSLLTSGYNEQFF

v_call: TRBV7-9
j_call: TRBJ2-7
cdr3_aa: CASSLAVGTGDYEQYF

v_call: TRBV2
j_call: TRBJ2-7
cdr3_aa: CASSLYGSYEQYF

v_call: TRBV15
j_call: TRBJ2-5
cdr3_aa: CATSIRTSGSQETQYF

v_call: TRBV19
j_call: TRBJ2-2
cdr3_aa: CASSIFGGATGELFF

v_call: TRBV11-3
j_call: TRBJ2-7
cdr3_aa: CASSLDSYEQYF

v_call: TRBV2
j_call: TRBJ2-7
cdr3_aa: CASSEGRGLESYEQYF

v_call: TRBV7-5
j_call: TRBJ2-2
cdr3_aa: CARRPPPRTRELFF